Each of the 3 T cell receptor beta chains below was sequenced from the same sample in a study of human T cells and chemical hapten exposure. TCRdb passed the RACE reads through MiXCR, listing each CDR3 protein once. The sample shows about 77,000 distinct CDR3 sequences, over 6.5% of them seen only once. Documented time point: healthy volunteer bleed at 6 weeks. Total RNA was isolated from unfractionated whole blood. The material sequenced was whole blood. The receptors come from a female donor in good health. Some clones in this sample may be carry-over from other donors' samples.

The chain's CDR3 is CASSPGQGGTDTQYF. The CDR3 DNA reads as TGTGCCAGCAGTCCCGGACAGGGTGGCACAGATACGCAGTATTTT. The chain employs TRBV12-3 or TRBV12-4 and TRBJ2-3, with TRBD1 matching 8 bases. This CDR3 region has 15 residues. The trim removed 5 bases at V and 1 base at J, leaving 5 bases unmatched.

This clonotype was observed many times. The chain combines TRBV7-6 with TRBJ1-6; D ambiguous. Trimming cost V 1 base and J 5 bases, with 9 bases left between them. Germline loops: CDR1 SGHVS, CDR2 FNYEAQ. The CDR3 has 15 amino acids. The CDR3, as DNA: TGTGCCAGCAGCTTAGGTGGTGGCAATAATTCACCCCTCCACTTT. It translates to CASSLGGGNNSPLHF.

This clonotype was counted at least ten times. The V call is TRBV29-1, the J call TRBJ1-2; D is uncertain. The V end was cut by 3 bases, the J end by 8 bases, with 13 bases between. This CDR3 spans 12 amino acids. From germline, CDR1 is SQVTM and CDR2 ANQGSEA. The CDR3 bases are TGCAGCGTTGATACTTCCCCCGGGGGCTACACCTTC. Translated: CSVDTSPGGYTF.